A single sample gave rise to the 32 T cell receptor beta chains below, sequenced in a study of blood T cells in healthy people across ages. Then a second PCR, running roughly 7 to 12 cycles, was carried out with a sample-barcoded 5' primer and a J-beta primer mix. MiXCR, applied by TCRdb to the 5' RACE reads, yields one record per CDR3 protein. The data hold about 1 million distinct CDR3 sequences, with more than 35% observed a single time. What was sequenced was blood. The source is a woman between 55 and 75 years old in good health.

The chain uses TRBV3-1 and TRBJ2-5; 14 bases line up with TRBD2. Trimming took 0 bases from V and 4 from J; bases not matched to a gene: 7. There are 18 residues in the CDR3. Germline V gene sequence: CDR1 LGHDT, CDR2 YNNKEL (reference sequence). CDR3 in amino acids: CASSQDLGTSGRGETQYF. DNA of the CDR3: TGTGCCAGCAGCCAAGATCTTGGGACTAGCGGGAGAGGAGAGACCCAGTACTTC.

The chain has TRBV20-1 and TRBJ2-1; 11 nucleotides match TRBD2. Per germline, CDR1 DFQATT and CDR2 SNEGSKA (reference sequence). The CDR3 spans 17 residues. V shed 0 bases and J 8 bases; nucleotides not matched to a gene: 12. The CDR3 sequence: CSARDAITSGSYDEQFF. The CDR3 DNA is TGCAGTGCTAGAGACGCCATCACTAGCGGGAGTTACGATGAGCAGTTCTTC.

The rearrangement links TRBV9 to TRBJ2-7, with D perhaps TRBD2 (5 bases). The length of the CDR3 is 13 residues. V lost 3 bases, J lost 7 bases, and 14 bases lay in between. The germline gives CDR1 SGDLS, CDR2 YYNGEE. This CDR3 is CASSASLPGEQYF. CDR3 nucleotide sequence: TGTGCCAGCAGCGCTAGCCTCCCGGGAGAGCAGTACTTC.

V is TRBV25-1 and J is TRBJ2-1; D perhaps matches TRBD1 (6 bases). This CDR3 has 14 amino acids. Germline CDR1 is MGHDK and CDR2 is SYGVNS. Trimming took off 4 bases at V and 8 bases at J, with 15 bases between the two ends. CDR3 sequence reads: CASSAPGQYDEQFF. CDR3 in DNA: TGTGCCAGCAGTGCCCCCGGACAGTACGATGAGCAGTTCTTC. The full variable domain, completed using reference TRBV25-1 and TRBJ2-1, is EADIYQTPRYLVIGTGKKITLECSQTMGHDKMYWYQQDPGMELHLIHYSYGVNSTEKGDLSSESTVSRIRTEHFPLTLESARPSHTSQYLCASSAPGQYDEQFFGPGTRLTVL.

V usage is TRBV7-6 and J usage is TRBJ2-1; TRBD1 might be the D (6 bases). From germline, CDR1 is SGHVS and CDR2 FNYEAQ. The ends were cut back, 6 bases at V and 0 bases at J, with 15 bases in the middle. CDR3 length equals 16 residues. Written as DNA, the CDR3 is TGTGCCAGCAGTTCCTCTACAGGGAGCTCCTACAATGAGCAGTTCTTC. As protein: CASSSSTGSSYNEQFF.

J is TRBJ1-2 and V is TRBV5-4, with D maybe TRBD1 (5 bases). The germline V gene encodes CDR1 SGHNT and CDR2 YYREEE (reference sequence). V was clipped by 2 bases and J by 8 bases, with 13 bases between them. The CDR3 contains 13 residues. The CDR3 sequence: CASSFGGQSGYTF. As DNA, the CDR3 is TGTGCCAGCAGCTTCGGAGGACAATCCGGCTACACCTTC.

This clonotype was picked up one time. The chain joins TRBV29-1 to TRBJ2-2, with 8 bases fitting TRBD1. This CDR3 region has 17 residues. V dropped 2 bases and J dropped 5; count of bases not matched to a gene: 13. Looked up from germline, CDR1 is SQVTM and CDR2 is ANQGSEA. CDR3 region: CSVEKAGGSAETGELFF. CDR3 sequence (DNA): TGCAGCGTTGAAAAGGCAGGGGGCAGCGCAGAGACCGGGGAGCTGTTTTTT.

As regards this clonotype: One end of the junction does not line up with germline, which may come from a read error. The V call is TRBV25-1, the J call TRBJ2-1, with unresolved D. This CDR3 region has 13 residues. Germline values: CDR1 MGHDK, CDR2 SYGVNS. The CDR3 region has the DNA TGTGCCAGCAGCGAATGGGGTGGCAATGAGCAGTTCTTC. It translates to CASSEWGGNEQFF.

This clonotype was picked up a small number of times. J is TRBJ2-1 and V is TRBV11-2; 9 nucleotides line up with TRBD2. J lost 3 bases, V lost 5 bases, and 5 bases had no gene match. The CDR3 is 15 amino acids. Germline lookup yields CDR1 SGHAT and CDR2 FQNNGV. The chain's CDR3 is CASSISGSFYNEQFF. The CDR3 nucleotides read TGTGCCAGCAGCATTAGCGGGAGTTTCTACAATGAGCAGTTCTTC.

The chain carries TRBV7-9 and TRBJ2-1, with 11 bases fitting TRBD2. CDR1 and CDR2 from the germline V gene are SEHNR and FQNEAQ (reference sequence). Germline trimming cut 6 bases from V and 3 bases from J; bases unmatched to any gene: 7. The CDR3 is made up of 16 amino acids. CDR3 coding DNA: TGTGCCAGCAGGCCCCGACTAGCGGGAAGCTACAATGAGCAGTTCTTC. It translates to CASRPRLAGSYNEQFF.

The rearrangement uses TRBV3-1 and TRBJ2-3, with a possible D match to TRBD2 (5 bases). Per germline, CDR1 LGHDT and CDR2 YNNKEL (reference sequence). This CDR3 contains 17 residues. V was clipped by 4 bases and J by 1 base, with 18 bases between them. The CDR3 spells CASSRTRTTRGTDTQYF. The CDR3 nucleotides read TGTGCCAGCAGCCGAACTAGGACGACGAGAGGCACAGATACGCAGTATTTT.

This rearrangement joins TRBV5-1 to TRBJ2-1; 9 nucleotides line up with TRBD1. Trimming removed 2 bases from V and 7 bases from J; junction bases left unmatched: 7. The CDR3 totals 15 residues. Per the germline V gene, CDR1 is SGHRS and CDR2 is YFSETQ. In DNA, the CDR3 is TGCGCCAGCAGCTTCCCGGGACAGGGCTCGAATGAGCAGTTCTTC. Translating gives CASSFPGQGSNEQFF.

CDR3 nucleotides: TGCGCCAGCAGCGAAGGGACAGGGAGGACGGAGACCCAGTACTTC. As protein: CASSEGTGRTETQYF. The chain couples TRBV5-1 to TRBJ2-5; 9 nucleotides agree with TRBD1. The CDR3 loop spans 15 amino acids. Germline CDR1 and CDR2: SGHRS and YFSETQ. The J segment lost 5 bases and the V segment lost 4 bases, leaving 9 bases of the junction unmatched.

The chain combines TRBV20-1 with TRBJ2-7, with D possibly TRBD2 on 5 matching bases. The ends were cut back, 3 bases at V and 3 bases at J, with 9 bases in the middle. The CDR3 is 12 amino acids. Germline CDR1 DFQATT, CDR2 SNEGSKA (reference sequence). CDR3: CSASGENYEQYF. As DNA, the CDR3 is TGCAGTGCTAGCGGGGAAAACTACGAGCAGTACTTC.

The chain is built from TRBV3-1 and TRBJ1-2; 9 bases agree with TRBD1. This CDR3 is 16 amino acids long. V trimming: 1 base; J trimming: 6 bases; junction bases outside the gene matches: 9. Per germline, CDR1 LGHDT and CDR2 YNNKEL (reference sequence). For the CDR3, the DNA is TGTGCCAGCAGCCAAGGCCCCGGACAGGGGATACATGGCTACACCTTC. Residues: CASSQGPGQGIHGYTF. Full variable domain (rest looked up from reference TRBV3-1 and TRBJ1-2): DTAVSQTPKYLVTQMGNDKSIKCEQNLGHDTMYWYKQDSKKFLKIMFSYNNKELIINETVPNRFSPKSPDKAHLNLHINSLELGDSAVYFCASSQGPGQGIHGYTFGSGTRLTVV.

This clonotype was detected a few times. V is TRBV6-5 and J is TRBJ2-7; TRBD2 matches 10 bases. Germline CDR1 is MNHEY and CDR2 is SVGAGI. The CDR3 is made up of 13 amino acids. Trimming took 8 bases from V and 5 from J; bases not matched to a gene: 6. The DNA for the CDR3 is TGTGCCAGCGGATTGCTAGCGGGAGACGAGCAGTACTTC. Protein: CASGLLAGDEQYF.

Points on this clonotype: Relative to the germline gene, one junction end is altered; a read error may explain this. This chain joins TRBV6-6 and TRBJ2-1, with 9 bases that match TRBD2. Germline values: CDR1 MNHNY, CDR2 SVGAGI (reference sequence). The CDR3 has 16 residues. This CDR3 is CAGSYSRAGGHNEQFF. The CDR3 coding sequence is TGTGCCGGCAGTTACTCACGGGCGGGAGGGCACAATGAGCAGTTCTTC.

The chain carries TRBV7-6 and TRBJ2-7; 14 bases line up with TRBD2. There are 16 residues in the CDR3. With 1 base clipped from V and 3 bases from J, the junction kept 2 bases outside the gene matches. CDR1 and CDR2 (germline): SGHVS, FNYEAQ. The chain's CDR3 is CASSLGGLAGVYEQYF. The CDR3 region has the DNA TGTGCCAGCAGCTTAGGGGGACTAGCGGGAGTCTACGAGCAGTACTTC.

This clonotype was counted only a few times. V and J are TRBV6-1 and TRBJ2-5; 11 nucleotides line up with TRBD2. V trimming: 2 bases; J trimming: 2 bases; junction bases outside the gene matches: 7. Germline V lookup: CDR1 MNHNS, CDR2 SASEGT. This CDR3 contains 17 residues. The CDR3 loop reads CASSEKVAGGSQETQYF. The CDR3 coding sequence is TGTGCCAGCAGTGAAAAGGTAGCGGGAGGGTCACAAGAGACCCAGTACTTC.

The chain is built from TRBV7-6 and TRBJ1-4; TRBD1 agrees at 10 bases. The CDR3 length is 16 residues. Germline V lookup: CDR1 SGHVS, CDR2 FNYEAQ. V lost 7 bases, J lost 0 bases, and 5 bases stayed unmatched. The CDR3 reads CASKAGTGATNEKLFF. DNA for the CDR3: TGTGCCAGCAAGGCAGGGACAGGGGCAACTAATGAAAAACTGTTTTTT.

CDR3 sequence (DNA): TGTGCCAGCACGTTATCGGAGGGGAACGAGCAGTACTTC. Amino acids: CASTLSEGNEQYF. The genes are TRBV12-3 or TRBV12-4 and TRBJ2-5; TRBD2 might be the D (6 bases). The tail of the sequence fits TRBJ2-7 better, so the J call may be wrong. CDR3 length equals 13 residues.

This clonotype was seen a handful of times. The chain is built from TRBV2 and TRBJ2-5; 7 bases match TRBD2. The germline V gene encodes CDR1 SNHLY and CDR2 FYNNEI. The ends lost 6 bases at V and 1 base at J; junction bases unmatched: 8. This CDR3 has 15 residues. In DNA, the CDR3 is TGTGCCAGCAGCCAGCGGGGAGGACCCCAAGAGACCCAGTACTTC. Amino acid sequence: CASSQRGGPQETQYF. Supplemented by reference TRBV2 and TRBJ2-5, the full variable domain reads EPEVTQTPSHQVTQMGQEVILRCVPISNHLYFYWYRQILGQKVEFLVSFYNNEISEKSEIFDDQFSVERPDGSNFTLKIRSTKLEDSAMYFCASSQRGGPQETQYFGPGTRLLVL.

This clonotype came up a few times. The V and J genes are TRBV20-1 and TRBJ1-2; 8 bases are shared with TRBD1. Germline loops: CDR1 DFQATT, CDR2 SNEGSKA (reference sequence). V shed 0 bases and J 0 bases; nucleotides not matched to a gene: 6. The CDR3 covers 16 residues. The CDR3 coding sequence is TGCAGTGCTAGAGATCTAGGACAGGGCTCTAACTATGGCTACACCTTC. It encodes CSARDLGQGSNYGYTF.

This clonotype was seen a few times. This sequence joins TRBV6-6 and TRBJ1-1, with TRBD1 matching over 9 bases. The CDR3 is 15 residues long. CDR1 MNHNY and CDR2 SVGAGI come from the germline V gene (reference sequence). The junction had 7 bases not matched to a gene; V was cut back by 4 bases and J by 4 bases. The CDR3 reads CASSSTGGRSTEAFF. Written as DNA, the CDR3 is TGTGCCAGCAGTTCAACAGGGGGCAGGAGCACTGAAGCTTTCTTT.

On this clonotype itself: A much larger clone lies a single base off, so this may be a read error. J is TRBJ2-7 and V is TRBV20-1; TRBD2 matches 13 bases. CDR1 is DFQATT and CDR2 is SNEGSKA in the germline V gene (reference sequence). Unmatched junction bases numbered 12, after V lost 6 bases and J lost 7 bases. This CDR3 comprises 15 residues. As DNA, the CDR3 is TGCAGTGCGACTACTAGCGGGAGGGCAGGGTATGAGCAGTACTTC. Translation: CSATTSGRAGYEQYF.

This clonotype is a singleton in its sample. As DNA, the CDR3 is TGTGCCAGCACCTCGGAGGGAGTAAGGACAGATACGCAGTATTTT. It translates to CASTSEGVRTDTQYF. V usage is TRBV7-8 and J usage is TRBJ2-3; a weak D match, TRBD2 (6 bases). Per germline, CDR1 SGHVS and CDR2 FQNEAQ. The V end was cut by 7 bases, the J end by 3 bases, with 17 bases between. The CDR3 is made up of 15 amino acids.

The chain couples TRBV18 to TRBJ2-5, with TRBD1 matching 8 bases. V gave up 7 bases and J gave up 3 bases; unmatched junction bases: 4. Germline lookup yields CDR1 KGHSH and CDR2 LQKENI. The CDR3 contains 13 residues. Here the CDR3 DNA reads TGTGCCAGCTATGAGGACAGGGAAGAGACCCAGTACTTC. Protein: CASYEDREETQYF.

This sequence joins TRBV27 and TRBJ2-4; 7 bases agree with TRBD2. V shed 8 bases and J 0 bases; nucleotides not matched to a gene: 13. Germline V gene lookup returns CDR1 MNHEY and CDR2 SMNVEV (reference sequence). This CDR3 has 17 amino acids. The DNA for the CDR3 is TGTGCCAGCGATTCCCCGCGGGAGAAACTAGCCAAAAACATTCAGTACTTC. As protein: CASDSPREKLAKNIQYF.

This chain uses TRBV10-3 with TRBJ2-5, with a tentative D call TRBD1 (6 bases). Gene TRBJ2-7 matches the end of the DNA better, so the J call may be wrong. CDR3 length: 13 amino acids. Germline loops: CDR1 ENHRY, CDR2 SYGVKD. The CDR3 nucleotides read TGTGCCATCAGTGAGGTACAGGGTCGCGAGCAGTACTTC. Protein product: CAISEVQGREQYF.

The V call is TRBV24-1, the J call TRBJ1-2; possible D gene TRBD1, 5 bases. Trimming pared 3 bases from V and 3 bases from J, leaving 7 bases between. Per the germline V gene, CDR1 is KGHDR and CDR2 is SFDVKD. The CDR3 loop spans 13 amino acids. In DNA form, the CDR3 reads TGTGCCACCAGTGATGGGGGATACTATGGCTACACCTTC. This codes for CATSDGGYYGYTF.

This clonotype occurred a few times. The V and J genes are TRBV28 and TRBJ2-7, with 10 nucleotides matching TRBD2. The J segment lost 0 bases and the V segment lost 6 bases, leaving 2 bases of the junction unmatched. CDR3 length: 14 residues. Germline assignment: CDR1 MDHEN and CDR2 SYDVKM. The DNA for the CDR3 is TGTGCCAGCAGGCTAGCGGGAGACTCCTACGAGCAGTACTTC. It is translated as CASRLAGDSYEQYF.

This clonotype was counted once. The CDR3 nucleotides read TGTGCCAGCAGCAAAGGTTTGTCCAGGCTGAACTCCTACGAGCAGTACTTC. This sequence encodes CASSKGLSRLNSYEQYF. The genes are TRBV21-1 and TRBJ2-4. The DNA end is more similar to TRBJ2-7, so the J call may be wrong. TRBV21-1 is labeled a pseudogene. This CDR3 is built from 17 residues.